The 32 T cell receptor beta chains given below trace back to one sample, sequenced in a study of T cell repertoires in cytomegalovirus infection. TCRdb re-called the reads with MiXCR, one entry per CDR3 protein. The sample contains about 440,000 distinct CDR3 sequences, roughly 31% of which appear only once. What was sequenced was PBMCs. The receptors were gathered from a human donor in good health (CMV status not recorded). Some clones in this sample may be carry-over from other donors' samples.

As regards this clonotype: The junction does not match germline at one end; this may be a read error. The chain has TRBV9 and TRBJ2-5; D gene unclear. This CDR3 is 14 amino acids long. CDR1 is SGDLS and CDR2 is YYNGEE in the germline V gene. CDR3: CASSVDPHHETQYF. CDR3 nucleotides: TGTGCCAGCAGCGTAGACCCCCACCACGAGACCCAGTACTTC.

A word on this clonotype: This may be a read error: a much more frequent sequence differs by one nucleotide. The rearrangement uses TRBV12-3 or TRBV12-4 and TRBJ2-2; D gene uncertain. This CDR3 is built from 13 residues. The V end was cut by 6 bases, the J end by 1 base, with 6 bases between. The CDR3 coding sequence is TGTGCCAGCAGAGACGAGAACACCGGGGAGCTGTTTTTT. It specifies CASRDENTGELFF.

This clonotype was counted a few times. This chain joins TRBV6-4 and TRBJ1-4, with D possibly matching TRBD1 (6 bases). The V gene's germline CDR1 is MRHNA and CDR2 SNTAGT. V lost 7 bases and J 2 bases, leaving 11 bases between the germline ends. The CDR3 spans 14 residues. The CDR3: CASTNTGTNEKLFF. The DNA of the CDR3 is TGTGCCAGCACCAACACAGGGACTAATGAAAAACTGTTTTTT.

The chain couples TRBV12-3 or TRBV12-4 to TRBJ2-5; 12 bases agree with TRBD2. J gave up 4 bases and V 3 bases, and 6 bases lay outside the gene matches. The CDR3 spans 16 residues. CDR3 protein: CASSLASGGAGETQYF. The CDR3 DNA follows: TGTGCCAGCAGTTTGGCTAGCGGGGGGGCCGGAGAGACCCAGTACTTC.

In this sample, this clonotype turned up many times. The chain uses TRBV7-8 and TRBJ2-5, with 8 bases fitting TRBD1. Looked up from germline, CDR1 is SGHVS and CDR2 is FQNEAQ. The CDR3 spans 15 residues. V lost 5 bases to trimming and J lost 0 bases; unmatched junction nucleotides: 5. CDR3 sequence: CASSADRGDQETQYF. The CDR3 bases are TGTGCCAGCAGCGCCGACAGGGGAGACCAAGAGACCCAGTACTTC.

This clonotype was observed many times. The chain recombines TRBV2 with TRBJ1-2; TRBD1 agrees at 11 bases. From germline, CDR1 is SNHLY and CDR2 FYNNEI. After removal of 6 bases from V and 0 bases from J, the junction contained 6 bases not matched to a gene. The CDR3 sequence is 16 residues long. CDR3 in DNA: TGTGCCAGCAGACCCGGGACAGGGGGTGCTAACTATGGCTACACCTTC. Residues: CASRPGTGGANYGYTF.

The sample holds many counts of this clonotype. The junction departs from germline at one end; a sequencing error may be responsible. J is TRBJ1-5 and V is TRBV4-3; 9 nucleotides agree with TRBD1. This CDR3 has 14 residues. The germline V gene has CDR1 LGHNA and CDR2 YSLEER. The CDR3 spells CASSPGQGNQPQHF. Written as DNA, the CDR3 is TGTGCCAGCAGCCCCGGACAGGGGAATCAGCCCCAGCATTTT.

CDR3 nucleotide sequence: TGTGCCAGCAGATTCGAGGGGGGAACAGAGACCCAGTACTTC. Protein: CASRFEGGTETQYF. The chain joins TRBV12-3 or TRBV12-4 to TRBJ2-5; either TRBD1 or TRBD2 may fit D (6 bases each). V lost 6 bases and J lost 4, with 15 bases in between. This CDR3 spans 14 amino acids.

This clonotype has only a few counts. This chain connects TRBV29-1 to TRBJ1-1; the match to TRBD1 covers 7 bases. The junction had 5 bases not matched to a gene; V was cut back by 7 bases and J by 6 bases. Germline V CDR1 and CDR2: SQVTM, ANQGSEA. The CDR3 length is 11 residues. The CDR3 here is CSAKTGSEAFF. The CDR3 bases are TGCAGCGCTAAGACAGGGTCTGAAGCTTTCTTT.

The V and J genes are TRBV4-1 and TRBJ2-5; D remains unclear. This CDR3 spans 16 amino acids. With 0 bases removed from V and 2 bases from J, the gap between germline ends came to 13 bases. Germline lookup yields CDR1 MGHRA and CDR2 YSYEKL. In nucleotides, the CDR3 is TGCGCCAGCAGCCAAGATCGAACGGCCGAACAAGAGACCCAGTACTTC. Amino acids: CASSQDRTAEQETQYF.

This sequence joins TRBV19 and TRBJ2-3; 9 nucleotides agree with TRBD1. There are 19 residues in the CDR3. Trimming cost V 4 bases and J 2 bases; bases outside gene matches: 16. CDR1 LNHDA and CDR2 SQIVND come from the germline V gene (reference sequence). The CDR3 spells CASSTTGTGSPRFTDTQYF. The CDR3 region has the DNA TGTGCCAGTAGTACCACCGGGACAGGGAGCCCGCGTTTCACAGATACGCAGTATTTT.

This clonotype was recorded once. V is TRBV11-2 and J is TRBJ2-5; D gene unclear. Deletions cut 6 bases from V and 5 bases from J, with 13 bases between. In germline, CDR1 is SGHAT, CDR2 FQNNGV. This CDR3 is built from 13 residues. DNA for the CDR3: TGTGCCAGCAGAAGCGAGGCGGTTGAGACCCAGTACTTC. Translated: CASRSEAVETQYF.

The chain recombines TRBV3-1 with TRBJ2-5, with TRBD1 matching 7 bases. The CDR3 sequence is 16 residues long. Germline CDR1 LGHDT, CDR2 YNNKEL (reference sequence). J lost 4 bases, V lost 8 bases, and 16 bases had no gene match. CDR3 nucleotide sequence: TGTGCCAGCCTAAAAACTAGACAGGGCGTCCGAGAGACCCAGTACTTC. Translated, it gives CASLKTRQGVRETQYF.

This clonotype was seen many times. The gene calls are TRBV7-2 and TRBJ1-1, with D possibly matching TRBD1 (5 bases). Germline CDR1 SGHTA, CDR2 FQGNSA. The CDR3 loop spans 14 amino acids. The V end was cut by 2 bases, the J end by 1 base, with 8 bases between. CDR3 bases: TGTGCCAGCAGCTTACAGGGACGGAACACTGAAGCTTTCTTT. Translation: CASSLQGRNTEAFF.

This clonotype was found a few times. The chain carries TRBV15 and TRBJ2-5, with D perhaps TRBD2 (5 bases). CDR3 size: 15 residues. From germline, CDR1 is LNHNV and CDR2 YYDKDF (reference sequence). Trimming took off 5 bases at V and 5 bases at J, with 18 bases between the two ends. DNA of the CDR3: TGTGCCACCAGCCCTTCCGGTAGCGCCGGTGAGACCCAGTACTTC. Amino acid sequence: CATSPSGSAGETQYF.

The chain joins TRBV5-6 to TRBJ1-5, with TRBD1 matching 7 bases. This CDR3 region has 13 residues. Germline loops: CDR1 SGHDT, CDR2 YYEEEE. After removal of 3 bases from V and 12 bases from J, the junction contained 9 bases not matched to a gene. CDR3 DNA: TGTGCCAGCAGCTCCTACGACAGGGAGGACCAGCATTTT. Amino acids: CASSSYDREDQHF.

This clonotype was detected ten times or more. This rearrangement joins TRBV7-8 to TRBJ1-2; D possibly corresponds to TRBD1 (6 bases). The germline gives CDR1 SGHVS, CDR2 FQNEAQ. There are 16 residues in the CDR3. The V and J ends lost 4 bases and 2 bases respectively, with 17 bases between them. The CDR3 region has the DNA TGTGCCAGCAGCTCCAAGGGGACAACTGGGAACTATGGCTACACCTTC. Protein product: CASSSKGTTGNYGYTF.

This clonotype was seen a handful of times. The J gene is TRBJ1-3, the V gene TRBV12-3 or TRBV12-4; the match to TRBD1 covers 7 bases. V trimming: 6 bases; J trimming: 4 bases; junction bases outside the gene matches: 9. There are 15 residues in the CDR3. The CDR3 here is CASSLSGTAGNTIYF. The CDR3 coding sequence is TGTGCCAGCAGCCTCTCCGGGACAGCGGGAAACACCATATATTTT.

This clonotype has more than one count but fewer than ten. This chain uses TRBV5-1 with TRBJ2-7; maybe TRBD1 (6 bases). The length of the CDR3 is 14 residues. Per the germline V gene, CDR1 is SGHRS and CDR2 is YFSETQ. Trimming took off 3 bases at V and 5 bases at J, with 15 bases between the two ends. For the CDR3, the DNA is TGCGCCAGCAGCTCAGGGGTTATTTTCGACGAGCAGTACTTC. Protein product: CASSSGVIFDEQYF. The full variable domain, rest sourced from reference TRBV5-1 and TRBJ2-7, is KAGVTQTPRYLIKTRGQQVTLSCSPISGHRSVSWYQQTPGQGLQFLFEYFSETQRNKGNFPGRFSGRQFSNSRSEMNVSTLELGDSALYLCASSSGVIFDEQYFGPGTRLTVT.

This sequence joins TRBV15 and TRBJ1-1; D is uncertain. V lost 0 bases, J lost 8 bases, and 13 bases lay in between. Germline V lookup: CDR1 LNHNV, CDR2 YYDKDF (reference sequence). This CDR3 comprises 14 residues. CDR3 loop: CATSRDRTAGEAFF. CDR3 coding DNA: TGTGCCACCAGCAGAGATAGGACTGCGGGGGAAGCTTTCTTT.

V and J are TRBV3-1 and TRBJ2-1, with D perhaps matching TRBD2 (5 bases). Germline CDR1 and CDR2: LGHDT and YNNKEL (reference sequence). This CDR3 has 18 residues. V was pared by 1 base and J by 4 bases, with 20 bases between. Here the CDR3 DNA reads TGTGCCAGCAGCCAAGGGGGAATAGAACTAGGCCTATACAATGAGCAGTTCTTC. Its translation: CASSQGGIELGLYNEQFF.

This clonotype showed up many times. The J gene is TRBJ1-5, the V gene TRBV7-8, with a weak D call TRBD1 (6 bases). The CDR3 is 14 amino acids. V was pared by 8 bases and J by 2 bases, with 13 bases between. Germline CDR1 and CDR2: SGHVS and FQNEAQ. CDR3: CASAAGTRNQPQHF. For the CDR3, the DNA is TGTGCCAGCGCTGCCGGGACACGCAATCAGCCCCAGCATTTT.

In this sample, this clonotype turned up a few times. V gene TRBV28 combines with J gene TRBJ2-5; TRBD2 might be the D (6 bases). Germline V gene sequence: CDR1 MDHEN, CDR2 SYDVKM. V was pared by 6 bases and J by 1 base, with 15 bases between. This CDR3 spans 15 amino acids. The CDR3 DNA is TGTGCCAGCAGGCCGCGGACTAACCTCCAAGAGACCCAGTACTTC. Residues: CASRPRTNLQETQYF.

The rearrangement joins TRBV15 to TRBJ2-1, with TRBD1 matching 11 bases. J was trimmed by 9 bases and V by 5 bases; bases with no gene match: 9. CDR1 LNHNV and CDR2 YYDKDF come from the germline V gene (reference sequence). CDR3 length: 15 amino acids. CDR3 sequence reads: CATSPGQGVLGEQFF. The CDR3 bases are TGTGCCACCAGCCCGGGACAGGGGGTGTTAGGTGAGCAGTTCTTC.

The chain carries TRBV12-3 or TRBV12-4 and TRBJ1-5; 9 nucleotides match TRBD1. The junction had 10 bases not matched to a gene; V was cut back by 3 bases and J by 7 bases. The CDR3 loop spans 16 amino acids. The CDR3 here is CASSFGTGGAGQPQHF. The CDR3 bases are TGTGCCAGCAGTTTCGGAACAGGGGGCGCAGGGCAGCCCCAGCATTTT.

In this sample, this clonotype turned up many times. This chain joins TRBV7-2 and TRBJ2-3; D is tentatively TRBD1 or TRBD2 (5 bases each). Trimming stripped 5 bases from V and 1 base from J, with 10 bases between. The CDR3 extends over 14 amino acids. Germline assignment: CDR1 SGHTA and CDR2 FQGNSA. The CDR3 DNA reads as TGTGCCAGCAGCCCGGGACGAGGCACAGATACGCAGTATTTT. Translation: CASSPGRGTDTQYF.

This clonotype is a singleton in its sample. This chain connects TRBV18 to TRBJ2-3; 9 nucleotides match TRBD2. V lost 6 bases and J lost 2; bases outside the gene matches: 15. This CDR3 region has 18 residues. Germline assignment: CDR1 KGHSH and CDR2 LQKENI. CDR3 in amino acids: CASSPTDVRTSATDTQYF. The CDR3 DNA sequence: TGTGCCAGCTCCCCGACAGATGTCAGGACTAGCGCCACAGATACGCAGTATTTT.

The chain uses TRBV5-1 and TRBJ1-4, with TRBD1 matching over 9 bases. Germline CDR1 reads SGHRS; CDR2 reads YFSETQ. J gave up 8 bases and V 2 bases, and 4 bases lay outside the gene matches. This CDR3 contains 14 residues. The CDR3 region is CASSFWDRDEKLFF. The CDR3 nucleotides are TGCGCCAGCAGCTTCTGGGACAGGGACGAAAAACTGTTTTTT.

This clonotype was observed a handful of times. The gene calls are TRBV7-2 and TRBJ1-2; D not certain. V was shortened by 5 bases and J by 9 bases, with 19 bases between the two germline ends. Per the germline V gene, CDR1 is SGHTA and CDR2 is FQGNSA. This CDR3 has 14 amino acids. The CDR3 reads CASSHLRTEVRYTF. In DNA form, the CDR3 reads TGTGCCAGCAGCCACCTGAGGACGGAGGTACGCTACACCTTC.

The rearrangement uses TRBV2 and TRBJ1-1; 7 bases align to TRBD1. Germline loops: CDR1 SNHLY, CDR2 FYNNEI. The V and J ends lost 4 bases and 10 bases, in that order; junction bases with no gene match: 3. The CDR3 runs to 11 residues. CDR3 coding DNA: TGTGCCAGCAGTGGACAGGGTGGAGCTTTCTTT. Translating gives CASSGQGGAFF.

The J gene is TRBJ2-5, the V gene TRBV6-1; D remains ambiguous. Germline CDR1 MNHNS, CDR2 SASEGT. With 8 bases removed from V and 3 bases from J, the gap between germline ends came to 13 bases. The CDR3 has 13 residues. CDR3 amino acids: CASRQTREETQYF. The DNA of the CDR3 is TGTGCCAGCCGCCAGACAAGAGAAGAGACCCAGTACTTC.

The rearrangement joins TRBV2 to TRBJ1-1; D might be TRBD1 (5 bases). This CDR3 region has 16 residues. V was trimmed by 0 bases and J by 4 bases, leaving 15 bases between them. Germline CDR1 SNHLY, CDR2 FYNNEI. The CDR3 nucleotides read TGTGCCAGCAGTGAAGCAATGGGGGGATCGGGCACTGAAGCTTTCTTT. It yields the protein CASSEAMGGSGTEAFF.